One T cell receptor (beta chain) is described in this entry. Its target is unknown. Primed by a sample-barcoded 5' primer and a J-beta primer mix, a second PCR proceeded for about 7 to 12 cycles. TCRdb used MiXCR to reprocess the 5' RACE reads, holding one entry per CDR3 protein. The sample carries about 730,000 distinct CDR3 sequences, approximately 39% recorded once. CDR1 is DFQATT and CDR2 is SNEGSKA in the germline V gene (reference sequence). V shed 5 bases and J 9 bases; nucleotides not matched to a gene: 10. The CDR3 runs to 14 residues. This specimen belongs to a study of blood T cells in healthy people across ages. Across the study: Per every two T cells, about one barcoded beta molecule was captured by template switching. General study points: More naive CD4+ cells and higher diversity were found in long-lived than in aged donors.

The source of this sequence is a woman between 55 and 75 years old in good health. The sample consisted of blood. The V gene is TRBV20-1, the J gene TRBJ2-1; 10 bases are a match to TRBD2. The CDR3 region is CSASKRGGRVEQFF. DNA of the CDR3: TGCAGTGCTTCGAAGCGGGGGGGACGGGTTGAGCAGTTCTTC.